The T cell receptor beta chain described here comes from a study of T-cell memory formation after mild COVID-19. V dropped 3 bases and J dropped 7 bases, with 10 bases sitting between them. The CDR3 spans 13 residues. Germline CDR1 reads GTSNPN; CDR2 reads SVGIG (reference sequence). TCRdb used MiXCR to reprocess the 5' RACE reads, holding one entry per CDR3 protein. This sample has 110,000 or so distinct CDR3 sequences, with over 15% found just once. This clonotype originated in a man younger than 30 who had mild COVID-19 (a few samples of this study predate the infection). Cell type and time point are not known. The rearrangement uses TRBV30 and TRBJ1-6, with no clear D. The sample consisted of PBMCs or a T cell subset sorted from them (not recorded which). The CDR3 DNA follows: TGTGCCTGGAGGGCCAGACCGAATTCACCCCTCCACTTT. This gives the protein CAWRARPNSPLHF.